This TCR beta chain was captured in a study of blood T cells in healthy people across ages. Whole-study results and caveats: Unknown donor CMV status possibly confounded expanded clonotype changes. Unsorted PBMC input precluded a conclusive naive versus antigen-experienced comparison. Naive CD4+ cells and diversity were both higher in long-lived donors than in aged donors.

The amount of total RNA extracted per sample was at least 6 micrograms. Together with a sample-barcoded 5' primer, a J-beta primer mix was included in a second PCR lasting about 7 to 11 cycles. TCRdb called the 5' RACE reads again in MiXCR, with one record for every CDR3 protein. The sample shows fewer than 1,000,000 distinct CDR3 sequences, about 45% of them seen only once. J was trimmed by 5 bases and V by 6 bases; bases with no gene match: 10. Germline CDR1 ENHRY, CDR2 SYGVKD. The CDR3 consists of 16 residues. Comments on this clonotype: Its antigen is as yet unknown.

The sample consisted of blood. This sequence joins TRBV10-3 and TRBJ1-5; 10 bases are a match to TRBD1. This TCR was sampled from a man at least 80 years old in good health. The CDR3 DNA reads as TGTGCCATCAGCTCCGGGACAGGGGCCCCCGATCAGCCCCAGCATTTT. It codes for CAISSGTGAPDQPQHF.